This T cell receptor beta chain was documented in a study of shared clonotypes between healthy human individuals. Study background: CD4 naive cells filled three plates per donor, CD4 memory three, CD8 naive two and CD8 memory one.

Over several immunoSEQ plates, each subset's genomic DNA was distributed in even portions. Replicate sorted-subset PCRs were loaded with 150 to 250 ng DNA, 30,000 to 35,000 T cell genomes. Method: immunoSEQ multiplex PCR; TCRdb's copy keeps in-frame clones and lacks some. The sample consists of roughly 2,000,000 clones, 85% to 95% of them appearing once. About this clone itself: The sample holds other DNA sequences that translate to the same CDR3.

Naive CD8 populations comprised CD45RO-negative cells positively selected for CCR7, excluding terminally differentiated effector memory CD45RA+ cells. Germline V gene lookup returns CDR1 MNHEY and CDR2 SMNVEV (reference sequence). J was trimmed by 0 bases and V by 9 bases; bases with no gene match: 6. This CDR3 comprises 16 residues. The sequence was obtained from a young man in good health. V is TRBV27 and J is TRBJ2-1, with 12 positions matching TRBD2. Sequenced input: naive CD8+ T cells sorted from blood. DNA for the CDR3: TGTGCCAGTACCCTACTAGCGGGAGGCTCCTACAATGAGCAGTTCTTC. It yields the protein CASTLLAGGSYNEQFF.